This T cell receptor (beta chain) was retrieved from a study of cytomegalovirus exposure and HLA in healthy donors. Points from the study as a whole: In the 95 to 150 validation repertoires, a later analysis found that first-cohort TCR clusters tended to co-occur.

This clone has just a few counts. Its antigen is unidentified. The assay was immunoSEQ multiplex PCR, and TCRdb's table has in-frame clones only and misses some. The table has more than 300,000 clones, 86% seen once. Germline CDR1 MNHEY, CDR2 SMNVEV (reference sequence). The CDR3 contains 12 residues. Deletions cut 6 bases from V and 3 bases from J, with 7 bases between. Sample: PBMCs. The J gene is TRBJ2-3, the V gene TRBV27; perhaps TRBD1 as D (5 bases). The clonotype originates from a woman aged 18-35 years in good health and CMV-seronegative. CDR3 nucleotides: TGTGCCAGCAGGGACATAACAGATACGCAGTATTTT. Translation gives CASRDITDTQYF.